Described below is a single T cell receptor (beta chain) sequence and its context. The V gene's germline CDR1 is MNHNY and CDR2 SVGAGI (reference sequence). V lost 5 bases to trimming and J lost 3 bases; unmatched junction nucleotides: 9. The CDR3 covers 15 residues. These data originate in a study of shared clonotypes between healthy human individuals. Profiled with immunoSEQ multiplex PCR; TCRdb holds only in-frame clones, not every one. This table has roughly 2 million clones, roughly 95% appearing once. The TCR originated in a man between 18 and 29 years old in good health. The chain employs TRBV6-6 and TRBJ1-2; 7 nucleotides align to TRBD1. The sample was naive CD4+ T cells sorted from blood. This sample's subset: CD45RA+ positively selected. The CDR3 is CASSGTAQGYYGYTF. The CDR3 region has the DNA TGTGCCAGCAGTGGGACAGCCCAAGGTTACTATGGCTACACCTTC.